The clone carrying this T cell receptor beta chain has at least ten counts. Its antigen is still unknown. This specimen belongs to a study of spatial heterogeneity in lung cancer. V gave up 2 bases and J gave up 1 base, with 9 bases separating them. The CDR3 is made up of 15 amino acids. The V gene's germline CDR1 is MNHEY and CDR2 SVGEGT. Study-level points and caveats: Tumors with more nonsynonymous mutations had more expanded intratumoral alpha and beta TCRs.

A distinct unique molecular identifier was carried by each TCR cDNA molecule. Via MiXCR, TCRdb re-called the 5' RACE reads, giving one row per CDR3 protein. The sample contains about 18,000 distinct CDR3 sequences, about 6.5% of which appear only once. Time point indicated: sample taken at primary tumor resection. In each case, whole RNA from tumor, nontumor lung or frozen PBMC was sequenced unsorted. The source was lung tumor tissue, collected at surgery. V and J are TRBV6-2 or TRBV6-3 and TRBJ2-4; either TRBD1 or TRBD2 may supply D (6 bases each). The receptor was isolated from a female donor with early-stage non-small cell lung cancer. The CDR3: CASSYGGQAKNIQYF. In nucleotides, the CDR3 is TGTGCCAGCAGTTACGGGGGGCAGGCCAAAAACATTCAGTACTTC.